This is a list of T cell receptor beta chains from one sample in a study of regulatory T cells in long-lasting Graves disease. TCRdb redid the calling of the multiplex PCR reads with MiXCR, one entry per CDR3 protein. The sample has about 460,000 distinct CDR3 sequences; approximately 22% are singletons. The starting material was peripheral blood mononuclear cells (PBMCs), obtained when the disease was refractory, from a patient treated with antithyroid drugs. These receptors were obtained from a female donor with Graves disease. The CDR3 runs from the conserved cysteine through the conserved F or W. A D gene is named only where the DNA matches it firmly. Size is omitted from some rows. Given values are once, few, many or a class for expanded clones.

TGTGCCAGCACCGGGGGGAAACCTAATGGCTACACCTTC CASTGGKPNGYTF few NA TRBJ1-2 TRBV6-1
TGCGCCAGCAGCACCGGACAGGGTGGCTACGAGCAGTACTTC CASSTGQGGYEQYF few TRBD1 TRBJ2-7 TRBV5-1
TGTGCCAGCAGTTCCGGACAGGGGGCAGTTAGCAATCAGCCCCAGCATTTT CASSSGQGAVSNQPQHF once TRBD1 TRBJ1-5 TRBV28
TGCAGCGCGGGGGAGTATCAGCCCCAGCATTTT CSAGEYQPQHF few NA TRBJ1-5 TRBV29-1
TGTGCCAGCAGCTCCCAAACCGGACACCTCTACGAGCAGTACTTC CASSSQTGHLYEQYF NA NA TRBJ2-7 TRBV11-2
TGTGCCAGCAGTTCCTCCGGGGTAAACACCGGGGAGCTGTTTTTT CASSSSGVNTGELFF few NA TRBJ2-2 TRBV6-2/TRBV6-3
TGTGCCAGCAGCCAAGAGATGGGACAGCCCATCTACGAGCAGTACTTC CASSQEMGQPIYEQYF few TRBD1 TRBJ2-7 TRBV3-1
TGTGCCAGCAGCCCCCGAGCGGGAGGGCCGGGGGAGCAGTACTTC CASSPRAGGPGEQYF NA TRBD2 TRBJ2-7 TRBV5-5
TGCAGCGTTGAATGGGGCTTTTTCACAGATACGCAGTATTTT CSVEWGFFTDTQYF few NA TRBJ2-3 TRBV29-1
TGTGCCAGCAGCTTAGTTCGCGGACAAGGGGCGGGAGAGACCCAGTACTTC CASSLVRGQGAGETQYF many NA TRBJ2-5 TRBV7-8
TGCAGTGCTTCAGGGGGTGATCAGCCCCAGCATTTT CSASGGDQPQHF many TRBD1 TRBJ1-5 TRBV20-1
TGTGCCAGCAGCTTAGGAAGTCCGGAGGGGGGCGAGCAGTACTTC CASSLGSPEGGEQYF NA NA TRBJ2-7 TRBV7-2
TGTGCCAGCAGCAGAGGCTACCTTCAAGAGACCCAGTACTTC CASSRGYLQETQYF NA NA TRBJ2-5 TRBV9
TGTGCCAGCAGTGAGCGGGACAGGGAGGAAGCTTTCTTT CASSERDREEAFF many TRBD1 TRBJ1-1 TRBV2
TGCAGTGCTGCCAGCACCGGAGAGGAGACCCAGTACTTC CSAASTGEETQYF many NA TRBJ2-5 TRBV20-1
TGTGCCAGCAGCTTTACACTAGCGGGCACAAATTTCTACGAGCAGTACTTC CASSFTLAGTNFYEQYF few TRBD2 TRBJ2-7 TRBV5-6
TGTGCCAGCAGTTCCGGGACGGACGGGTGGCAGCCCCAGCATTTT CASSSGTDGWQPQHF many NA TRBJ1-5 TRBV12-3/TRBV12-4
TGTGCCAGCAGGAGCGCCTTCGGAGGGGAGGAGGCCCAGTACTTC CASRSAFGGEEAQYF NA NA TRBJ2-5 TRBV6-2/TRBV6-3
TGTGCCAGCAGTTTCGGAGGGGCCCGCTCTGGAAACACCATATATTTT CASSFGGARSGNTIYF NA NA TRBJ1-3 TRBV28
TGTGCCAGCAGCCAAGACGGCGCGACCCACTACGAGCAGTACTTC CASSQDGATHYEQYF NA NA TRBJ2-7 TRBV4-2
TGTGCCAGCAGCTCTCGAGAGGGGGGGGGCTACTATGGCTACACCTTC CASSSREGGGYYGYTF few NA TRBJ1-2 TRBV6-2/TRBV6-3
TGCAGCGTTGTGAGGGGGCAGAGACATGGCTACACCTTC CSVVRGQRHGYTF many TRBD1 TRBJ1-2 TRBV29-1
TGTGCCAGCAGTTTATCGACTGTCGCTCAGCCCCAGCATTTT CASSLSTVAQPQHF few NA TRBJ1-5 TRBV27
TGCGCCAGCAGCGACGGGGCCTGGGGCAATGAGCAGTTCTTC CASSDGAWGNEQFF NA NA TRBJ2-1 TRBV5-1
TGTGCCAGCAGCGCCGTTTGGACAGCCCGGCCTGAAGCTTTCTTT CASSAVWTARPEAFF many NA TRBJ1-1 TRBV2
TGCGCCAGCAGCTTACACGGACAGGGGGCAACTAATGAAAAACTGTTTTTT CASSLHGQGATNEKLFF many TRBD1 TRBJ1-4 TRBV5-1
TGTGCCAGCATAGGACAGGGGGGCAGGTACGAGCAGTACTTC CASIGQGGRYEQYF many TRBD1 TRBJ2-7 TRBV28
TGCGCCAGCAGCCAACCAGGGACTAACGAGCAGTACTTC CASSQPGTNEQYF few TRBD2 TRBJ2-7 TRBV4-1
TGTGCCATCAGTGAGGATTCGGGAGATAGGGGTCGGCAGTTCTTC CAISEDSGDRGRQFF NA NA TRBJ2-1 TRBV10-3
TGTGCCAGCAGCTTAAGAGGTTACGAGCAGTACTTC CASSLRGYEQYF many NA TRBJ2-7 TRBV7-9
TGTTCCAGTAGGACAAAGGATACTGAAGCTTTCTTT CSSRTKDTEAFF NA NA TRBJ1-1 TRBV19
TGTGCCAGCAGCTTATCTGTATCTCTCCAAGAGACCCAGTACTTC CASSLSVSLQETQYF few NA TRBJ2-5 TRBV7-9
TGTGCCAGCAGCTTAAGCTCTGACCGAGGTTATGGCTACACCTTC CASSLSSDRGYGYTF few NA TRBJ1-2 TRBV7-2
TGTGCCAGCAGTTTACCCCGGTCGAACACCGGGGAGCTGTTTTTT CASSLPRSNTGELFF many NA TRBJ2-2 TRBV12-3/TRBV12-4
TGTGCCAGCAGTTTAGACAAGGGACCTATCTTCTCTGGAAACGCCATATATTTT CASSLDKGPIFSGNAIYF NA NA TRBJ1-3 TRBV28
TGTGCCAGTAGTAGTTCAGGGGTGACTGAAGCTTTCTTT CASSSSGVTEAFF NA NA TRBJ1-1 TRBV19
TGTGCCAGCAGCCGACCCCTCGGGAGGGTTGAGGAGACCCAGTACTTC CASSRPLGRVEETQYF NA TRBD2 TRBJ2-5 TRBV6-1
TGTGCCAGCAGCGTAGGTGGGACAGTCCCCTATAGCAATCAGCCCCAGCATTTT CASSVGGTVPYSNQPQHF NA TRBD1 TRBJ1-5 TRBV9
TGTGCCAGCAGCCCGCCGGGACTAGCGGGAGACACCGGGGAGCTGTTTTTT CASSPPGLAGDTGELFF NA TRBD2 TRBJ2-2 TRBV7-6
TGTGCCAGCAGCTTATCCGACAGGGGATATTCACCCCTCCACTTT CASSLSDRGYSPLHF many TRBD1 TRBJ1-6 TRBV7-2
TGTGCCAGCACCGAATCCGAGCTGTCCCTCCTCGGGGAGACCCAGTACTTC CASTESELSLLGETQYF NA NA TRBJ2-5 TRBV6-1
TGTGCCAGCAGCTACAGGGGCGGGGAGCTGTTTTTT CASSYRGGELFF many TRBD1 TRBJ2-2 TRBV7-9
TGTGCCAGCAGAACCCAGGGCGTGGTTGAAGCTTTCTTT CASRTQGVVEAFF few NA TRBJ1-1 TRBV28
TGTGCCAGCAGTTCTAGCTCCAGGGAGCTGTTTTTT CASSSSSRELFF many NA TRBJ2-2 TRBV6-5
TGTGCCAGTAGTATAGGTGGGACAACGGTGGGTCCTGAAGCTTTCTTT CASSIGGTTVGPEAFF few NA TRBJ1-1 TRBV19
TGCAGTGCTAGCCCCTTGGAGGGACCCAACTATGGCTACACCTTC CSASPLEGPNYGYTF NA NA TRBJ1-2 TRBV20-1
TGTGCCAGCAGTAAGGGGACAGGGGAGGGAGAGACCCAGTACTTC CASSKGTGEGETQYF many TRBD1 TRBJ2-5 TRBV27
TGTGCCAGCAGTCAGAAAGGACTAGCGGGGGCCGACCAAGAGACCCAGTACTTC CASSQKGLAGADQETQYF few TRBD2 TRBJ2-5 TRBV12-3/TRBV12-4
TGTGCCAGCAGCTTAGAGGGGGAATACTACGAGCAGTACTTC CASSLEGEYYEQYF NA NA TRBJ2-7 TRBV7-9
TGCAGTGCTAGAGATTACAAGGGGCGCTTCACCGGAGGCAATCAGCCCCAGCATTTT CSARDYKGRFTGGNQPQHF NA NA TRBJ1-5 TRBV20-1
TGTGCCAGCAGCATACAGGGTTTTTCTTTTAGAGGACAAGAGACCCAGTACTTC CASSIQGFSFRGQETQYF many NA TRBJ2-5 TRBV28
TGTGCCAGCAGCCAAGGTTCCGGTTATAGCAATCAGCCCCAGCATTTT CASSQGSGYSNQPQHF few NA TRBJ1-5 TRBV3-1
TGCAGTGCTACACAGGGAAAAGAGACCCAGTACTTC CSATQGKETQYF many NA TRBJ2-5 TRBV20-1
TGCAGTGCTAGAGATCAGAGGGAATCTAATGAAAAACTGCTTTTT CSARDQRESNEKLLF few NA TRBJ1-4 TRBV20-1
TGTGCCAGCAGGCCTCCGGGACAGGGATACCACGAGCAGTACTTC CASRPPGQGYHEQYF NA TRBD1 TRBJ2-7 TRBV28